These T cell receptor beta chains were read from a single sample in a study of technical replicates of blood from a few donors. Sequencing was performed with immunoSEQ multiplex PCR; in TCRdb, only in-frame clones are kept and a portion is missing. The sample lists around 83,000 clones, around nine tenths seen once, with 0.25% in the top ten. Material for sequencing was T cells isolated from PBMCs. These receptor sequences come from a human donor in good health. Both conserved end residues are part of each CDR3. The D gene is left open where the match is weak. Where a row states a size, it is once, few, many or the class of an expanded clone; other rows omit it.

TRBJ1-1,-,TRBV6-1,few,CASSPQESDTEAFF,TGTGCCAGCAGCCCACAGGAATCTGACACTGAAGCTTTCTTT
TRBJ2-5,TRBD2,TRBV5-1,-,CASSLRGAETQYF,TGCGCCAGCAGCCTGCGGGGGGCAGAGACCCAGTACTTC
TRBJ2-3,-,TRBV9,-,CASSVGPPGLTDTQYF,TGTGCCAGCAGCGTAGGTCCCCCAGGGCTCACAGATACGCAGTATTTT
TRBJ2-7,TRBD2,TRBV11-2,-,CASTLTSGRQYEQYF,TGTGCCAGCACCCTGACTAGCGGGAGGCAATACGAGCAGTACTTC
TRBJ1-2,-,TRBV11-2,-,CASSPGDAGRHYGYTF,TGTGCCAGCAGCCCCGGGGACGCCGGGAGGCACTATGGCTACACCTTC
TRBJ1-2,-,TRBV10-1,-,CASSENDFGGYTF,TGCGCCAGCAGTGAGAACGACTTCGGTGGCTACACCTTC
TRBJ2-1,-,TRBV10-2,once,CASGQEQFF,TGCGCCAGCGGGCAGGAGCAGTTCTTC
TRBJ2-7,TRBD1,TRBV28,-,CASSSPGQGARTAQEGQYF,TGTGCCAGCAGTTCGCCGGGACAGGGGGCGAGAACGGCCCAGGAGGGGCAGTACTTC
TRBJ1-5,-,TRBV30,-,CAWSLGLGRGGLAQHF,TGTGCCTGGAGTCTAGGTTTGGGCAGGGGCGGATTAGCCCAGCATTTT
TRBJ1-1,-,TRBV11-2,few,CASSFITGMMTEAFF,TGTGCCAGCAGCTTTATCACAGGGATGATGACTGAAGCTTTCTTT
TRBJ2-1,TRBD2,TRBV7-9,-,CASSSGLAGGEQFF,TGTGCCAGCAGCTCCGGACTAGCGGGAGGTGAGCAGTTCTTC
TRBJ1-2,-,TRBV5-4,-,CASSFTGSYGYTF,TGTGCCAGCAGCTTCACGGGGAGTTATGGCTACACCTTC
TRBJ2-7,TRBD1,TRBV6-1,once,CASSEETGDPYEQYF,TGTGCCAGCAGTGAAGAGACAGGGGATCCCTACGAGCAGTACTTC
TRBJ1-5,-,TRBV28,-,CASRPRGQPQHF,TGTGCCAGCAGGCCCAGAGGACAGCCCCAGCATTTT
TRBJ1-5,TRBD1,TRBV6-6,-,CASSSDRGHRRAQHF,TGTGCCAGCAGCTCGGACAGGGGCCACCGTCGGGCCCAGCATTTT
TRBJ1-1,TRBD1,TRBV2,once,CASRLSGQGMNTEAFF,TGTGCCAGCCGGCTCTCGGGACAGGGAATGAACACTGAAGCTTTCTTT
TRBJ2-2,-,TRBV4-1,-,CASSPTETGIFTGELFF,TGCGCCAGCAGCCCCACCGAGACAGGCATTTTCACCGGGGAGCTGTTTTTT
TRBJ2-3,-,TRBV28,once,CASSFLGASGGASTDTQYF,TGTGCCAGCAGTTTCCTGGGGGCTAGCGGAGGTGCTAGCACAGATACGCAGTATTTT
TRBJ2-1,TRBD2,TRBV29-1,-,CSGRRERSGEQFF,TGCAGCGGACGGCGGGAGCGGTCTGGTGAGCAGTTCTTC
TRBJ1-1,-,TRBV30,few,CAWHPEAFF,TGTGCCTGGCATCCTGAAGCTTTCTTT
TRBJ1-1,-,TRBV28,-,CASSTGWNTEAFF,TGTGCCAGCAGTACAGGGTGGAACACTGAAGCTTTCTTT
TRBJ2-1,TRBD2,TRBV11-3,-,CASSPQTSGFYNEQFF,TGTGCCAGCAGCCCCCAGACTAGCGGGTTTTACAATGAGCAGTTCTTC
TRBJ1-1,TRBD1,TRBV7-3,-,CASSGQGNTEAFF,TGTGCCAGCAGCGGACAGGGGAACACTGAAGCTTTCTTT
TRBJ2-7,TRBD1,TRBV30,-,CAWNPGGRNEQYF,TGTGCCTGGAACCCAGGGGGTCGCAACGAGCAGTACTTC
TRBJ2-5,-,TRBV6-5,-,CASSYRRQETQYF,TGTGCCAGCAGTTACCGCAGACAAGAGACCCAGTACTTC
TRBJ2-7,-,TRBV14,-,CASSWTDYEQYF,TGTGCCAGCAGCTGGACAGACTACGAGCAGTACTTC
TRBJ2-7,TRBD1,TRBV6-6,-,CASSYRQGASYEQYF,TGTGCCAGCAGTTACAGGCAGGGGGCGTCTTACGAGCAGTACTTC
TRBJ2-7,TRBD1,TRBV4-1,-,CASSQGLDRSYEQYF,TGCGCCAGCAGCCAGGGTTTGGACAGGTCCTACGAGCAGTACTTC
TRBJ1-1,-,TRBV29-1,few,CSPALYAGTEAFF,TGCAGCCCAGCGTTGTACGCGGGAACTGAAGCTTTCTTT
TRBJ2-3,-,TRBV11-2,-,CASSLYSSTDTQYF,TGTGCCAGCAGCTTGTACTCTAGCACAGATACGCAGTATTTT
TRBJ2-2,TRBD2,TRBV4-1,-,CASSPWTSTGTGELFF,TGCGCCAGCAGTCCCTGGACTAGCACAGGGACCGGGGAGCTGTTTTTT
TRBJ1-4,-,TRBV28,-,CASSSTTLTTTNEKLFF,TGTGCCAGCAGTTCTACGACACTCACGACAACTAATGAAAAACTGTTTTTT
TRBJ2-1,-,TRBV5-1,-,CASSLGRSSYNEQFF,TGCGCCAGCAGCTTGGGGAGGAGCTCCTACAATGAGCAGTTCTTC
TRBJ2-3,TRBD2,TRBV19,-,CASSMGLAINTF,TGTGCCAGTAGTATGGGACTAGCGATAAATACCTTT
TRBJ1-1,-,TRBV28,-,CASSPGHLNTEAFF,TGTGCCAGCAGTCCTGGACACCTGAACACTGAAGCTTTCTTT
TRBJ2-7,TRBD1,TRBV19,-,CATGQALTYEQYF,TGTGCCACTGGACAGGCTTTAACCTACGAGCAGTACTTC
TRBJ1-2,-,TRBV7-8,few,CASSFRKGSASYGYTF,TGTGCCAGCAGCTTCCGTAAGGGGTCAGCAAGCTATGGCTACACCTTC
TRBJ2-7,TRBD2,TRBV28,-,CASSLGLAGTYEQYF,TGTGCCAGCAGTTTAGGACTAGCGGGAACCTACGAGCAGTACTTC
TRBJ2-3,TRBD2,TRBV9,-,CASSRLSGGAPDTQYF,TGTGCCAGCAGCAGACTGAGCGGGGGGGCCCCAGATACGCAGTATTTT
TRBJ1-2,TRBD1,TRBV6-1,-,CASSERTGNGYTF,TGTGCCAGCAGTGAGAGGACAGGGAATGGCTACACCTTC
TRBJ2-7,-,TRBV19,-,CATRDSDRTYEQYF,TGTGCCACTCGAGATTCAGACAGGACCTACGAGCAGTACTTC
TRBJ1-1,-,TRBV7-9,-,CAISGGATEAFF,TGTGCCATTAGCGGGGGGGCCACTGAAGCTTTCTTT
TRBJ2-1,TRBD2,TRBV28,-,CASSLAGTSGRSRNEQFF,TGTGCCAGCAGTTTAGCCGGGACTAGCGGGAGAAGTAGGAATGAGCAGTTCTTC
TRBJ1-5,-,TRBV2,-,CASSESSLLYQPQHF,TGTGCCAGCAGTGAATCATCTCTTCTCTACCAGCCCCAGCATTTT
TRBJ1-2,TRBD1,TRBV7-9,-,CASSYETGGHYGYTF,TGTGCCAGCAGCTACGAGACAGGGGGCCACTATGGCTACACCTTC
TRBJ2-3,TRBD1,TRBV27,-,CASSAQGAYTQYF,TGTGCCAGCAGTGCTCAGGGGGCCTATACGCAGTATTTT
TRBJ1-2,TRBD1,TRBV18,-,CASSPLTVSAGGKRGYGYTF,TGTGCCAGCTCACCGCTAACGGTCTCGGCAGGGGGAAAACGGGGGTATGGCTACACCTTC
TRBJ2-2,TRBD2,TRBV7-6,-,CASSTPGTRYTGELFF,TGTGCCAGCAGCACCCCCGGGACTAGATACACCGGGGAGCTGTTTTTT
TRBJ1-4,-,TRBV28,-,CASRESTDKLFF,TGTGCCAGCAGGGAATCGACAGATAAACTGTTTTTT
TRBJ2-6,TRBD1,TRBV7-9,-,CASSGRDRYSSGANVLTF,TGTGCCAGCAGCGGCCGGGACAGGTACAGCTCTGGGGCCAACGTCCTGACTTTC
TRBJ1-1,-,TRBV7-2,-,CASSPAEYIFTEAFF,TGTGCCAGCAGCCCAGCGGAGTATATATTCACTGAAGCTTTCTTT
TRBJ1-2,-,TRBV6-1,-,CASFRLSGYTF,TGTGCCAGCTTTAGATTATCTGGCTACACCTTC
TRBJ1-2,TRBD1,TRBV7-9,-,CASSPYDRTGKLSGYTF,TGTGCCAGCAGCCCCTACGATAGGACAGGGAAATTAAGCGGCTACACCTTC
TRBJ1-2,-,TRBV19,-,CASSNGGERPPYGYTF,TGTGCCAGTAGTAATGGGGGGGAGCGCCCTCCCTATGGCTACACCTTC
TRBJ1-2,TRBD1,TRBV19,-,CASSMGQGYGYTF,TGTGCCAGTAGTATGGGACAGGGTTATGGCTACACCTTC
TRBJ2-1,-,TRBV15,-,CATSRGGLEVYNEQFF,TGTGCCACCAGCAGAGGTGGACTGGAAGTCTACAATGAGCAGTTCTTC